This T cell receptor (beta chain) came from a study of immune characterization of retroperitoneal liposarcoma. Germline V gene sequence: CDR1 SGHTA, CDR2 FQGNSA. Trimming took 3 bases from V and 6 from J, leaving 16 bases between them. The CDR3 is 15 amino acids. This clonotype was detected once. TCRdb analysed the PCR reads with MiXCR anew, one entry per CDR3 protein. The table has 2,700 or so distinct CDR3 sequences, 40% to 55% seen once. V is TRBV7-2 and J is TRBJ2-3, with D perhaps TRBD2 (7 bases). The material sequenced was tumor tissue. The sequence came from a male donor with retroperitoneal liposarcoma. CDR3 amino acids: CASSFGGPGTDTQYF. DNA for the CDR3: TGTGCCAGCAGCTTCGGGGGGCCAGGAACGGATACGCAGTATTTT.